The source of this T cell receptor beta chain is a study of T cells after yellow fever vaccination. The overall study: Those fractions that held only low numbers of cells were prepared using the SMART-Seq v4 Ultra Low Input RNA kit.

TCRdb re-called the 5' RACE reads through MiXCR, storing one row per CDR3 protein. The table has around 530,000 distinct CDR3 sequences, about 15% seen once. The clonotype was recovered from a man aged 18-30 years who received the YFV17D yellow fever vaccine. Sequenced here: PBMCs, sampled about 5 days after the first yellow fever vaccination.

This chain's CDR3 is CASSPTGEPLYEQYF. The CDR3 DNA reads TGTGCCAGCAGCCCGACAGGGGAACCCCTCTACGAGCAGTACTTC. This chain joins TRBV7-2 and TRBJ2-7; 8 nucleotides line up with TRBD1. The germline V gene has CDR1 SGHTA and CDR2 FQGNSA. The CDR3 contains 15 residues. Unmatched junction bases numbered 9, after V lost 5 bases and J lost 3 bases.